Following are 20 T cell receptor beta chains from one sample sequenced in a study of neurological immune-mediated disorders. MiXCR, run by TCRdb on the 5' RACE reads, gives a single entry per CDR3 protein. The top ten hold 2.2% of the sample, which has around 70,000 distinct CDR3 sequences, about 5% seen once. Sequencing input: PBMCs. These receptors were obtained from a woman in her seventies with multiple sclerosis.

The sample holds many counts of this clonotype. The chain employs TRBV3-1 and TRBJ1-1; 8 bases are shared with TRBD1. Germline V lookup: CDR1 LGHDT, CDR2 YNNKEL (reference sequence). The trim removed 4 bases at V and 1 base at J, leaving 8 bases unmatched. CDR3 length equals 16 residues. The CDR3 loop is CASSRNRGIANTEAFF. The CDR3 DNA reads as TGTGCCAGCAGCCGGAACAGGGGGATCGCGAACACTGAAGCTTTCTTT.

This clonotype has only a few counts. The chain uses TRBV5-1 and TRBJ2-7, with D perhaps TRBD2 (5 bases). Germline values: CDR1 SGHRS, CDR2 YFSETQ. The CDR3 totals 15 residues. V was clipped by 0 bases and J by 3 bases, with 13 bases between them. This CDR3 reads CASSLGLAQIYEQYF. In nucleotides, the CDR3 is TGCGCCAGCAGCTTGGGGTTAGCGCAAATCTACGAGCAGTACTTC.

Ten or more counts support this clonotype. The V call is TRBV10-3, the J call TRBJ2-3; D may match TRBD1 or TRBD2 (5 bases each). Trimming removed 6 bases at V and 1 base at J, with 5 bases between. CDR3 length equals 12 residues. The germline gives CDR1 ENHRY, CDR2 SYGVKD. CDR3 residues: CAIRGGTDTQYF. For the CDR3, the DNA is TGTGCCATCAGGGGGGGCACAGATACGCAGTATTTT.

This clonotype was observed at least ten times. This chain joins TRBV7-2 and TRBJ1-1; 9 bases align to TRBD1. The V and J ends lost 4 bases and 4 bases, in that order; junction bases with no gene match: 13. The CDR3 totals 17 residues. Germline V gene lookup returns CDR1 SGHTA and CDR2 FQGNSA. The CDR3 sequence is CASSSFYWGQGSTEAFF. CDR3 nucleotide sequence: TGTGCCAGCAGCTCGTTTTATTGGGGACAGGGATCCACTGAAGCTTTCTTT.

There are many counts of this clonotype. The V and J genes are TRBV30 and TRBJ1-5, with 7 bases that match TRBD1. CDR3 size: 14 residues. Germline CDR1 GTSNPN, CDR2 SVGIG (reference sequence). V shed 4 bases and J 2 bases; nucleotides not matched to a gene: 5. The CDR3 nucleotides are TGTGCCTGGAACACAGGGGTCGGCAATCAGCCCCAGCATTTT. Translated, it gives CAWNTGVGNQPQHF.

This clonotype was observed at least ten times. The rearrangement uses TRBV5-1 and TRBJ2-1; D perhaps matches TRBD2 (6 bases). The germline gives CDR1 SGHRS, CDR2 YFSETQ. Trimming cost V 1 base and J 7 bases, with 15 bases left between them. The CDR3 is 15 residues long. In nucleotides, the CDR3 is TGCGCCAGCAGCTTGTCCGTCGGGAGTGGAAATGAGCAGTTCTTC. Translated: CASSLSVGSGNEQFF.

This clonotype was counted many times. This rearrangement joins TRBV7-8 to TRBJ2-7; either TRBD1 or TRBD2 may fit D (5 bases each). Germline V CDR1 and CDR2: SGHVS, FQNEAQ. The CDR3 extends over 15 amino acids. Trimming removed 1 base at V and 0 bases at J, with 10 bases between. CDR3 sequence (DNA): TGTGCCAGCAGCTTAGGCCGGGACCGCTCCTACGAGCAGTACTTC. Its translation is CASSLGRDRSYEQYF.

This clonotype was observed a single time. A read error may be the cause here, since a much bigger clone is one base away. CDR3 loop: CAISPPLTGELFF. In DNA form, the CDR3 reads TGTGCCATCTCACCACCGCTAACCGGGGAGCTGTTTTTT. The rearrangement joins TRBV18 to TRBJ2-2; D remains unclear. The CDR3 is made up of 13 amino acids. The germline V gene has CDR1 KGHSH and CDR2 LQKENI.

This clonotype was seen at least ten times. CDR3 protein: CASNLGGQGVTEAFF. Here the CDR3 DNA reads TGTGCCAGCAACCTGGGGGGACAGGGCGTCACTGAAGCTTTCTTT. The chain is built from TRBV12-3 or TRBV12-4 and TRBJ1-1; 9 nucleotides agree with TRBD1. The CDR3 has 15 amino acids. V was pared by 7 bases and J by 4 bases, with 10 bases of the junction left unmatched.

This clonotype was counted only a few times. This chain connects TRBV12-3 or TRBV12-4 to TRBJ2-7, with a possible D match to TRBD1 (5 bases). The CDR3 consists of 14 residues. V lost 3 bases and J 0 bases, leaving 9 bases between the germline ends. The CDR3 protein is CASSFGRDSYEQYF. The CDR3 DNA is TGTGCCAGCAGTTTTGGCAGGGACTCCTACGAGCAGTACTTC.

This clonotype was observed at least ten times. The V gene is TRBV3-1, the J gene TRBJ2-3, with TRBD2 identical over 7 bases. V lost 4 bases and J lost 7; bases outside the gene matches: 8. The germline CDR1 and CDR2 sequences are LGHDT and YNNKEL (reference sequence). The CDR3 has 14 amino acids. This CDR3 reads CASSLLGGRHTQYF. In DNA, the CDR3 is TGTGCCAGCAGCCTACTGGGGGGGAGGCATACGCAGTATTTT.

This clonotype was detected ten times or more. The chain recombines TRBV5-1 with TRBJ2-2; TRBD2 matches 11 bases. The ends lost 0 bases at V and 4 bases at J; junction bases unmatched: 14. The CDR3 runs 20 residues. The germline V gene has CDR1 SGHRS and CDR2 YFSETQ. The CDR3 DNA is TGCGCCAGCAGCTTGGGCCCGAAAGGCGGCGGGACTAGCGGCACCGGGGAGCTGTTTTTT. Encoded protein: CASSLGPKGGGTSGTGELFF.

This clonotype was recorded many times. This chain's CDR3 is CASGHRGTQETQYF. The CDR3, as DNA: TGTGCCAGCGGTCATCGAGGGACTCAAGAGACCCAGTACTTC. This sequence joins TRBV7-9 and TRBJ2-5, with D possibly being TRBD2 (6 bases). This CDR3 has 14 amino acids. CDR1 and CDR2 from the germline V gene are SEHNR and FQNEAQ (reference sequence). Trimming took off 8 bases at V and 2 bases at J, with 15 bases between the two ends.

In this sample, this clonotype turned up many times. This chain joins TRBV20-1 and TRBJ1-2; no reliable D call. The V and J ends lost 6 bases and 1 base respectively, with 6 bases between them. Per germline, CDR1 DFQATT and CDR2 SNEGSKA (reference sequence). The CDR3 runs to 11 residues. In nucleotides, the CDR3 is TGCAGTGCCCCTATTAACTATGGCTACACCTTC. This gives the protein CSAPINYGYTF.

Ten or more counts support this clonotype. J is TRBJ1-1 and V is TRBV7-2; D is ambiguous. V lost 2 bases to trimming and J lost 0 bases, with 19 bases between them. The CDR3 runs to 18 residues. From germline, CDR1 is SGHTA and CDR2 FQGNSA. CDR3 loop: CASSLRLNLGLMNTEAFF. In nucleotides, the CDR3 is TGTGCCAGCAGCTTAAGATTGAACTTGGGGTTGATGAACACTGAAGCTTTCTTT.

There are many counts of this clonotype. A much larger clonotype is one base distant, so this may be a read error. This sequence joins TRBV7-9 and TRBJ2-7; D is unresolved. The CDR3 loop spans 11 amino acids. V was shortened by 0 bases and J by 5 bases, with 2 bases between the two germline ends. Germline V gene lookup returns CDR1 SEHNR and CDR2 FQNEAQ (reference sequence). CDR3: CASSLADEQYF. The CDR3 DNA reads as TGTGCCAGCAGCTTAGCGGACGAGCAGTACTTC.

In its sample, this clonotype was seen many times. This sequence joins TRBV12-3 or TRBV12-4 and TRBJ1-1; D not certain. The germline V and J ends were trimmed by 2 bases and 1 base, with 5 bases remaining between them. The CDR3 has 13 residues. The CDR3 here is CASSLTGNTEAFF. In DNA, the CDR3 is TGTGCCAGCAGTTTAACCGGGAACACTGAAGCTTTCTTT.

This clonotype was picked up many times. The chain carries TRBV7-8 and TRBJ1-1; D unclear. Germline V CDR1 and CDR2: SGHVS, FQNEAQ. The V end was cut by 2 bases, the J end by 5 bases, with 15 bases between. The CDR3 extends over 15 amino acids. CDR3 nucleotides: TGTGCCAGCAGCTTATTATCGCAGCTTCGGACTGAAGCTTTCTTT. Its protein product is CASSLLSQLRTEAFF.

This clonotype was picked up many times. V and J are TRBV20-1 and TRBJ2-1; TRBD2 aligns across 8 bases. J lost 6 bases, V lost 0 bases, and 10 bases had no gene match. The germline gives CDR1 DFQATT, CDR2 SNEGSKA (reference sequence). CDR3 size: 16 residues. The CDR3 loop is CSARDQGSGIGNEQFF. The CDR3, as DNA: TGCAGTGCTAGAGATCAGGGTAGCGGGATCGGCAATGAGCAGTTCTTC.

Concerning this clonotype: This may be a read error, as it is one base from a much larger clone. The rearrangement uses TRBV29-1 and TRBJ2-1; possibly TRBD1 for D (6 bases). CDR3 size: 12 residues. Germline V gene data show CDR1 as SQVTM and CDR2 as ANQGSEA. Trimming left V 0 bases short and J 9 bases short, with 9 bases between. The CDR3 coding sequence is TGCAGCGTTGAAGAATACAGGGCTGAGCAGTTCTTC. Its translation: CSVEEYRAEQFF.